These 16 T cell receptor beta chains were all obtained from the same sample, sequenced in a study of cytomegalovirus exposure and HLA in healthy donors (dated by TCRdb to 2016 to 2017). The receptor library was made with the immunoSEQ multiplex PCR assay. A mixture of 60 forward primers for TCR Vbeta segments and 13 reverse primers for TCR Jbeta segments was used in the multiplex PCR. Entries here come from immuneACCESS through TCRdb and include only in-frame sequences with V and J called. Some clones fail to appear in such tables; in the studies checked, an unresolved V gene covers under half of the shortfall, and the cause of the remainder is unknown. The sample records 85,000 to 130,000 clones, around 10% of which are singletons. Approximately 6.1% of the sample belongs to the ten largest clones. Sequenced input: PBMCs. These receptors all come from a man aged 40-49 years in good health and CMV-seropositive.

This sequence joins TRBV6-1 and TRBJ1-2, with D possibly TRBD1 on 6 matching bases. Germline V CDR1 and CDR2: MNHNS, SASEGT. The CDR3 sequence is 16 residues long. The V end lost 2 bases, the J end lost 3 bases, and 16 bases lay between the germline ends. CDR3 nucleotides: TGTGCCAGCAGTGAACATAGCTACAGGGCGGACTATGGCTACACCTTC. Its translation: CASSEHSYRADYGYTF.

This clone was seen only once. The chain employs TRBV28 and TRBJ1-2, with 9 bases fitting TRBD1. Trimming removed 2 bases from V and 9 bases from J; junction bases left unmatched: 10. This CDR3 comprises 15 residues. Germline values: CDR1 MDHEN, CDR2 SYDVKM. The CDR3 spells CASSLPGQGRFRYTF. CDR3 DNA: TGTGCCAGCAGTTTACCGGGACAGGGACGGTTCCGCTACACCTTC.

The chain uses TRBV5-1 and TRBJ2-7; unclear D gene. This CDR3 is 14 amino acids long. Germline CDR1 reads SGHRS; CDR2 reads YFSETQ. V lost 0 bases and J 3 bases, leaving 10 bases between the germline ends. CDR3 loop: CASSLVYNSYEQYF. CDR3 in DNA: TGCGCCAGCAGCTTGGTTTATAACAGCTACGAGCAGTACTTC.

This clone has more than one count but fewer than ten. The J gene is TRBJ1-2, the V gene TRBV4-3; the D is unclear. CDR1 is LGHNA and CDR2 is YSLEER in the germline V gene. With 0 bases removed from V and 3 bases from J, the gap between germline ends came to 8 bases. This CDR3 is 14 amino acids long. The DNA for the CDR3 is TGCGCCAGCAGCCAAGATCCCGACTACTATGGCTACACCTTC. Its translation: CASSQDPDYYGYTF.

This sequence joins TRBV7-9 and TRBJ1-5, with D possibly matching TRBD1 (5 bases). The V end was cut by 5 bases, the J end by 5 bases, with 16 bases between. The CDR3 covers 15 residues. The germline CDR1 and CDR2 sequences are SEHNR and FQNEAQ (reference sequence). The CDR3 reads CASSPGGGTHQPQHF. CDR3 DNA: TGTGCCAGCAGCCCGGGAGGAGGGACCCATCAGCCCCAGCATTTT.

CDR3 sequence reads: CASKSATGEVTNEKLFF. CDR3 sequence (DNA): TGTGCCAGTAAGTCCGCGACAGGGGAAGTAACTAATGAAAAACTGTTTTTT. The gene calls are TRBV19 and TRBJ1-4; 8 bases fit TRBD1. The germline CDR1 and CDR2 sequences are LNHDA and SQIVND (reference sequence). This CDR3 spans 17 amino acids. After removal of 7 bases from V and 1 base from J, the junction contained 11 bases not matched to a gene.

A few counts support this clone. The CDR3 loop is CASKIPRGNYGYTF. In nucleotides, the CDR3 is TGTGCCAGCAAGATCCCCCGGGGGAACTATGGCTACACCTTC. The V and J genes are TRBV6-5 and TRBJ1-2; D perhaps matches TRBD1 (5 bases). CDR1 MNHEY and CDR2 SVGAGI come from the germline V gene. The CDR3 contains 14 residues. The germline V and J ends were trimmed by 7 bases and 2 bases, with 14 bases remaining between them.

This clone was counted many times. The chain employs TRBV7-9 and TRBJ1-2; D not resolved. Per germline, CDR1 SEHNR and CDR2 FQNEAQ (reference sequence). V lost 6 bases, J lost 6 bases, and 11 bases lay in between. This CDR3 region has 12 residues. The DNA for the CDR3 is TGTGCCAGCAGGGCTGGGGAGAATGGCTACACCTTC. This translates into CASRAGENGYTF.

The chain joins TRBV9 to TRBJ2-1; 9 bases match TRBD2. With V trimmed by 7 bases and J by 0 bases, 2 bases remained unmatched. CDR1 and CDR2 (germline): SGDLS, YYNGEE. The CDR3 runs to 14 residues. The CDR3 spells CASFSGGSYNEQFF. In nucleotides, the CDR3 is TGTGCCAGCTTTAGCGGGGGCTCCTACAATGAGCAGTTCTTC.

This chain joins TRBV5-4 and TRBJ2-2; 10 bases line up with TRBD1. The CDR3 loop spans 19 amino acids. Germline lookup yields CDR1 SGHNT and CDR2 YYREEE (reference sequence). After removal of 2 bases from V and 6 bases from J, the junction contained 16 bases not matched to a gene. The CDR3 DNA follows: TGTGCCAGCAGCTTCCCGGGGCTCCGGGACAGGGGATATCCCGGGGAGCTGTTTTTT. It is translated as CASSFPGLRDRGYPGELFF.

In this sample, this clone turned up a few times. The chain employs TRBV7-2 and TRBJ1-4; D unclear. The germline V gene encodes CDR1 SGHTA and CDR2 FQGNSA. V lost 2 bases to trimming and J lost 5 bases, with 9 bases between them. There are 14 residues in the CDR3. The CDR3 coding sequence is TGTGCCAGCAGCTTAAGACATCGGAATGAAAAACTGTTTTTT. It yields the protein CASSLRHRNEKLFF.

As DNA, the CDR3 is TGCGCCAGCAGCTCCCAGGGGATCGACACTGAAGCTTTCTTT. Its translation is CASSSQGIDTEAFF. The chain recombines TRBV5-1 with TRBJ1-1; possibly TRBD1 for D (6 bases). The ends were cut back, 3 bases at V and 3 bases at J, with 12 bases in the middle. CDR3 size: 14 residues. Germline CDR1 SGHRS, CDR2 YFSETQ.

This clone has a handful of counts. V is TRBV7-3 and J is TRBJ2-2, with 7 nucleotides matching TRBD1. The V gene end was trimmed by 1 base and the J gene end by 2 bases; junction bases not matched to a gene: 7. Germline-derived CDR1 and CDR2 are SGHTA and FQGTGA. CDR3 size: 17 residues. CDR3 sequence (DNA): TGTGCCAGCAGCTTAATGTTGGGGACAGCCAACACCGGGGAGCTGTTTTTT. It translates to CASSLMLGTANTGELFF.

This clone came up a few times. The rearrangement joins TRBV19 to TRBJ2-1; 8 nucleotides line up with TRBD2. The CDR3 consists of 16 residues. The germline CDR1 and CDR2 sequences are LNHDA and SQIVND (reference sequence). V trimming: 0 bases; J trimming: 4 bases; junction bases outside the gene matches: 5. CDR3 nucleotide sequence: TGTGCCAGTAGTATAGATACGGGACTAGATTACAATGAGCAGTTCTTC. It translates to CASSIDTGLDYNEQFF.

The CDR3 is CSGTGTASTGELFF. Here the CDR3 DNA reads TGCAGCGGTACCGGGACAGCTTCCACCGGGGAGCTGTTTTTT. This sequence joins TRBV29-1 and TRBJ2-2, with 7 bases lining up with TRBD1. This CDR3 is 14 amino acids long. J was trimmed by 4 bases and V by 7 bases; bases with no gene match: 9. In germline, CDR1 is SQVTM, CDR2 ANQGSEA.

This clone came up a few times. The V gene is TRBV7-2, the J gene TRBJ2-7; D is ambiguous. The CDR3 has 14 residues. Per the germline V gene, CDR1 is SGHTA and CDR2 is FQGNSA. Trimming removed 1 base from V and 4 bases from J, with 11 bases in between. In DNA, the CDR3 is TGTGCCAGCAGCTTAGAAGCGTATTCGTACGAGCAGTACTTC. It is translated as CASSLEAYSYEQYF.